The 13 T cell receptor beta chains below were found in one sample sequenced in a study of shared clonotypes between healthy human individuals (dated by TCRdb to 2018 to 2020). CD8 naive samples consisted of CD45RO-negative cells that were positively selected for CCR7, yielding a CD45RA+CCR7+ population without TemRA cells. The library was obtained by the immunoSEQ multiplex PCR assay. This is the immuneACCESS table as TCRdb keeps it, with only in-frame sequences that have V and J called. A part of the clones is gone; compared with another copy, unresolved V genes explain less than half, and the rest is unexplained. The table for this sample lists hundreds of thousands of clones; about 96% of them were counted only once. The leading ten clones occupy approximately 0.12% of the sample. The sequenced material came from naive CD8+ T cells sorted from blood. The sample's cell subset or site label, decoded: CD45RA+CCR7+. All receptors derive from a woman aged 30 to 39 in good health.

The chain is built from TRBV7-6 and TRBJ2-7; D gene uncertain. From germline, CDR1 is SGHVS and CDR2 FNYEAQ. Trimming pared 1 base from V and 3 bases from J, leaving 7 bases between. The CDR3 runs 13 residues. The DNA of the CDR3 is TGTGCCAGCAGCTTAGATCCGAGCTACGAGCAGTACTTC. It encodes CASSLDPSYEQYF.

The rearrangement joins TRBV20-1 to TRBJ2-7; D unclear. Germline CDR1 is DFQATT and CDR2 is SNEGSKA (reference sequence). V was clipped by 3 bases and J by 8 bases, with 11 bases between them. The CDR3 has 11 residues. Here the CDR3 reads CSASPTDKQYF. CDR3 bases: TGCAGTGCTAGTCCCACAGATAAGCAGTACTTC.

This chain joins TRBV27 and TRBJ2-7; D may be TRBD1 (5 bases). The germline V gene has CDR1 MNHEY and CDR2 SMNVEV (reference sequence). Trimming pared 5 bases from V and 3 bases from J, leaving 8 bases between. The CDR3 covers 12 residues. The CDR3 sequence: CASSNRYYEQYF. CDR3 nucleotide sequence: TGTGCCAGCAGTAACAGGTACTACGAGCAGTACTTC.

V usage is TRBV27 and J usage is TRBJ2-3; TRBD1 matches at 7 bases. The V segment lost 5 bases and the J segment 2 bases; nucleotides outside the gene matches: 10. The CDR3 length is 16 residues. Germline CDR1 and CDR2: MNHEY and SMNVEV (reference sequence). The CDR3 sequence: CASSRTGTDLTDTQYF. DNA for the CDR3: TGTGCCAGCAGTAGAACCGGGACAGACCTCACAGATACGCAGTATTTT.

This clone was detected only once. The CDR3 region is CAISDGPGSYEQYF. The CDR3 nucleotides are TGTGCCATCAGTGATGGTCCCGGCTCCTACGAGCAGTACTTC. The chain carries TRBV10-3 and TRBJ2-7, with D unclear. The CDR3 extends over 14 amino acids. CDR1 and CDR2 (germline): ENHRY, SYGVKD. V shed 3 bases and J shed 0 bases, with 9 bases lying between them.

The chain employs TRBV10-2 and TRBJ2-7; D possibly corresponds to TRBD1 (6 bases). The CDR3 spans 14 residues. Germline V CDR1 and CDR2: WSHSY, SAAADI. Trimming shortened V by 7 bases and J by 2 bases, and 15 bases separated the two germline ends. CDR3 residues: CASIEQGATYEQYF. The CDR3 DNA is TGCGCCAGCATCGAACAGGGCGCCACCTACGAGCAGTACTTC.

This clone was seen only a few times. The chain combines TRBV2 with TRBJ1-2; D remains unclear. Per germline, CDR1 SNHLY and CDR2 FYNNEI. The CDR3 contains 13 residues. The V end lost 8 bases, the J end lost 7 bases, and 17 bases lay between the germline ends. The CDR3 bases are TGTGCCAGCTCTTCCGGGGATTTTCTTGGCTACACCTTC. It codes for CASSSGDFLGYTF.

This chain links TRBV9 with TRBJ2-3, with D uncertain. V lost 2 bases and J 0 bases, leaving 13 bases between the germline ends. CDR1 and CDR2 from the germline V gene are SGDLS and YYNGEE. This CDR3 is built from 16 residues. The CDR3, as DNA: TGTGCCAGCAGCGTCCTAGAGGCTCCTAGCACAGATACGCAGTATTTT. Protein: CASSVLEAPSTDTQYF.

V and J are TRBV7-8 and TRBJ2-4; D is possibly TRBD1 (6 bases). Trimming took 1 base from V and 4 from J, leaving 11 bases between them. Germline lookup yields CDR1 SGHVS and CDR2 FQNEAQ. This CDR3 spans 15 amino acids. This chain's CDR3 is CASSLGGQRKNIQYF. The CDR3 DNA reads as TGTGCCAGCAGCTTAGGTGGACAGAGAAAAAACATTCAGTACTTC.

The chain recombines TRBV21-1 with TRBJ2-7; the D call in the table, TRBD2, was not verified against the DNA. TRBV21-1 is described as a pseudogene. CDR3 length: 16 amino acids. The CDR3 reads CASSKGGLGGEFEQYF. In DNA form, the CDR3 reads TGTGCCAGCAGCAAGGGAGGTTTGGGAGGGGAGTTCGAGCAGTACTTC.

The rearrangement links TRBV19 to TRBJ1-4, with D uncertain. The CDR3 runs to 12 residues. Trimming took off 3 bases at V and 6 bases at J, with 5 bases between the two ends. Germline V gives CDR1 LNHDA, CDR2 SQIVND (reference sequence). The CDR3 reads CASSIGDEKLFF. The CDR3 region has the DNA TGTGCCAGTAGTATTGGGGATGAAAAACTGTTTTTT.

This sequence joins TRBV5-1 and TRBJ2-7; 7 bases match TRBD2. CDR3 size: 16 residues. Germline V gives CDR1 SGHRS, CDR2 YFSETQ. The J segment lost 1 base and the V segment lost 0 bases, leaving 7 bases of the junction unmatched. The CDR3: CASSLAQRDVSYEQYF. The DNA for the CDR3 is TGCGCCAGCAGCTTGGCCCAGCGGGACGTATCCTACGAGCAGTACTTC.

The J gene is TRBJ2-7, the V gene TRBV7-6, with TRBD1 identical over 7 bases. The trim removed 8 bases at V and 2 bases at J, leaving 3 bases unmatched. This CDR3 comprises 12 residues. In germline, CDR1 is SGHVS, CDR2 FNYEAQ. CDR3 nucleotides: TGTGCCAGCGGGACAGTTGCCTACGAGCAGTACTTC. Protein product: CASGTVAYEQYF.